This T cell receptor (beta chain) was obtained from a study of blood T cell repertoires in COVID-19. There are 17 residues in the CDR3. V shed 4 bases, J shed 4 bases, and the junction held 11 bases outside the gene matches. Germline V CDR1 and CDR2: PRHDT, FYEKMQ (reference sequence). Only in-frame clones appear in the TCRdb table, and some are missing; sequencing was by immunoSEQ multiplex PCR. The data show 250,000 to 350,000 clones, more than 70% seen once. Sequenced: PBMCs or T cells enriched from blood (not recorded which). J is TRBJ1-4 and V is TRBV13, with 8 bases aligning to TRBD1. The TCR was taken from a woman aged 55-69 years in a cohort exposed to, infected with or recovered from COVID-19 (not recorded which). The CDR3 loop is CASSSLTGDLVNEKLFF. CDR3 DNA sequence: TGTGCCAGCAGCTCTCTGACAGGGGATCTGGTTAATGAAAAACTGTTTTTT.